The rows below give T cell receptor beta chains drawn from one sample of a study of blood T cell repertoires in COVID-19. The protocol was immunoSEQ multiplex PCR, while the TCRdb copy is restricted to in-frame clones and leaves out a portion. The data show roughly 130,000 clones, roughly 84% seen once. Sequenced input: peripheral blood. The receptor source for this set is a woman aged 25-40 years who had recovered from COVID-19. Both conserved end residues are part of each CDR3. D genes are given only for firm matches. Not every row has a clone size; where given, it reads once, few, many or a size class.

CDR3: CATSDLQEGQGKLFF
DNA: TGTGCCACCAGTGATTTGCAAGAAGGGCAGGGGAAGCTGTTTTTT
J: TRBJ2-2
V: TRBV24-1
size: .
D: .

CDR3: CASTPGFNTGELFF
DNA: TGTGCCAGCACCCCGGGTTTCAACACCGGGGAGCTGTTTTTT
J: TRBJ2-2
V: TRBV3-1/TRBV3-2
size: .
D: .

CDR3: CASSFSGEQFF
DNA: TGTGCCAGCAGTTTCTCCGGGGAGCAGTTCTTC
J: TRBJ2-1
V: TRBV12-3/TRBV12-4
size: once
D: .

CDR3: CASSQTGTSGTDTQYF
DNA: TGTGCCAGCAGCCAGACCGGGACTAGCGGCACAGATACGCAGTATTTT
J: TRBJ2-3
V: TRBV3-1/TRBV3-2
size: .
D: TRBD2

CDR3: CASSLEHTSGWDAKNIQYF
DNA: TGTGCCAGCAGCCTAGAACACACTAGCGGGTGGGATGCCAAAAACATTCAGTACTTC
J: TRBJ2-4
V: TRBV4-2
size: few
D: TRBD2

CDR3: CASSLEASYTF
DNA: TGTGCCAGCAGCTTGGAGGCTAGCTACACCTTC
J: TRBJ1-2
V: TRBV7-9
size: .
D: .

CDR3: CASTFSGYNEQFF
DNA: TGTGCCAGCACCTTTAGCGGATACAATGAGCAGTTCTTC
J: TRBJ2-1
V: TRBV12-3/TRBV12-4
size: .
D: .

CDR3: CASSLATSGRGDTQYF
DNA: TGTGCCAGTAGTCTCGCAACTAGCGGGAGGGGGGATACGCAGTATTTT
J: TRBJ2-3
V: TRBV19
size: .
D: TRBD2

CDR3: CATSGLTGPTRDNEKLFF
DNA: TGTGCCACCAGTGGGCTGACAGGGCCAACGAGAGATAATGAAAAACTGTTTTTT
J: TRBJ1-4
V: TRBV24-1
size: .
D: TRBD1

CDR3: CASSPGGTGTYEQYF
DNA: TGTGCCAGTAGCCCGGGGGGGACAGGGACCTACGAGCAGTACTTC
J: TRBJ2-7
V: TRBV19
size: .
D: .

CDR3: CAISTARTGPGRDGYTF
DNA: TGTGCCATCAGCACGGCCAGGACAGGTCCGGGAAGGGATGGCTACACCTTC
J: TRBJ1-2
V: TRBV10-3
size: few
D: TRBD1

CDR3: CASSLSGSSYNEQFF
DNA: TGTGCCAGCAGCTTATCAGGATCTTCCTACAATGAGCAGTTCTTC
J: TRBJ2-1
V: TRBV7-3
size: .
D: .

CDR3: CAWASGQGASGYTF
DNA: TGTGCCTGGGCCTCGGGACAGGGGGCGAGTGGCTACACCTTC
J: TRBJ1-2
V: TRBV30
size: once
D: TRBD1

CDR3: CASSQDQGLGNEQFF
DNA: TGCGCCAGCAGCCAAGATCAGGGCTTGGGCAATGAGCAGTTCTTC
J: TRBJ2-1
V: TRBV4-1
size: .
D: .

CDR3: CASSFGLAGQETQYF
DNA: TGTGCCAGCAGCTTTGGGCTAGCGGGGCAAGAGACCCAGTACTTC
J: TRBJ2-5
V: TRBV9
size: .
D: TRBD2

CDR3: CASSPQSGQGAEGYTF
DNA: TGTGCCAGCTCACCACAATCCGGACAGGGGGCGGAGGGCTACACCTTC
J: TRBJ1-2
V: TRBV18
size: .
D: TRBD1

CDR3: CASSKALNTEAFF
DNA: TGTGCCAGCAGCAAAGCTCTGAACACTGAAGCTTTCTTT
J: TRBJ1-1
V: TRBV11-2
size: .
D: .